Each of the 28 T cell receptor beta chains below was sequenced from the same sample in a study of cytomegalovirus exposure and HLA in healthy donors (dated by TCRdb to 2016 to 2017). Library preparation employed the immunoSEQ multiplex PCR assay. The multiplex PCR relied on a mix of 60 forward primers for TCR Vbeta segments and 13 reverse primers for TCR Jbeta segments. As stored in TCRdb, this immuneACCESS dataset retains in-frame rearrangements with V and J assigned. A fraction of the clones does not appear; measured against another copy, unresolved V genes explain less than half of the discrepancy, and the remainder lacks a known reason. This sample lists just under 95,000 clones; around 85% were detected once. Clones ranked in the top ten supply roughly 1.2% of the sample. The sample comprised PBMCs. The receptors shown here come from a girl aged 2 to 10 in good health and CMV-seropositive.

J is TRBJ1-1 and V is TRBV19; 8 nucleotides align to TRBD1. This CDR3 is 17 amino acids long. Germline V lookup: CDR1 LNHDA, CDR2 SQIVND (reference sequence). Germline trimming cut 5 bases from V and 1 base from J; bases unmatched to any gene: 12. The CDR3 coding sequence is TGTGCCAGTAGTTCTCGAGTCTACACAGGGGGGAACACTGAAGCTTTCTTT. This codes for CASSSRVYTGGNTEAFF.

J is TRBJ2-7 and V is TRBV19, with 8 nucleotides matching TRBD2. The germline gives CDR1 LNHDA, CDR2 SQIVND (reference sequence). The ends lost 6 bases at V and 7 bases at J; junction bases unmatched: 14. CDR3 length: 15 amino acids. In nucleotides, the CDR3 is TGTGCCAGTAGGAAAAGCGGGAGAGACGTTAAGGAGCAGTACTTC. Encoded protein: CASRKSGRDVKEQYF.

The chain carries TRBV27 and TRBJ2-7, with D uncertain. This CDR3 is built from 13 residues. V lost 5 bases and J lost 3, with 11 bases in between. The germline gives CDR1 MNHEY, CDR2 SMNVEV (reference sequence). In DNA, the CDR3 is TGTGCCAGCAGTACACCCGGGTACTACGAGCAGTACTTC. It specifies CASSTPGYYEQYF.

The V call is TRBV19, the J call TRBJ1-5, with a possible D match to TRBD1 (6 bases). The CDR3 length is 14 residues. V lost 6 bases and J 4 bases, leaving 13 bases between the germline ends. The V gene's germline CDR1 is LNHDA and CDR2 SQIVND (reference sequence). Here the CDR3 DNA reads TGTGCCAGTAGGGCCGCGAGGGGGAATCAGCCCCAGCATTTT. Amino acid sequence: CASRAARGNQPQHF.

This clone was detected a few times. The genes are TRBV7-6 and TRBJ2-1; TRBD2 is a possible D gene (5 bases). Per the germline V gene, CDR1 is SGHVS and CDR2 is FNYEAQ. The CDR3 is 12 amino acids. Between the trimmed V and J ends, which lost 4 bases and 8 bases, there was a span of 9 bases. The CDR3, as DNA: TGTGCCAGCAGCTACCCCGGGGATGAGCAGTTCTTC. This gives the protein CASSYPGDEQFF.

This clone was found once. The V call is TRBV19, the J call TRBJ1-1; 9 bases map to TRBD1. From germline, CDR1 is LNHDA and CDR2 SQIVND (reference sequence). V shed 7 bases, J shed 6 bases, and the junction held 21 bases outside the gene matches. The CDR3 runs 18 residues. The CDR3 here is CASTERTGDDRRFAEAFF. CDR3 nucleotide sequence: TGTGCCAGTACCGAAAGGACAGGGGACGACAGGAGATTCGCTGAAGCTTTCTTT.

The chain couples TRBV7-9 to TRBJ1-1; D is unresolved. The CDR3 contains 13 residues. V was cut by 7 bases and J by 8 bases, with 17 bases left in between. Germline assignment: CDR1 SEHNR and CDR2 FQNEAQ (reference sequence). As DNA, the CDR3 is TGTGCCAGCACCGCCGACGGAGGACCCGAAGCTTTCTTT. Translated, it gives CASTADGGPEAFF.

The chain joins TRBV4-3 to TRBJ1-3; TRBD1 matches 9 bases. Germline values: CDR1 LGHNA, CDR2 YSLEER. With V trimmed by 0 bases and J by 4 bases, 1 base remained unmatched. The CDR3 is 15 amino acids. This CDR3 is CASSQEGTGGNTIYF. In DNA form, the CDR3 reads TGCGCCAGCAGCCAAGAAGGGACAGGGGGAAACACCATATATTTT.

The V gene is TRBV6-4, the J gene TRBJ1-4; 9 nucleotides match TRBD1. Per germline, CDR1 MRHNA and CDR2 SNTAGT. The length of the CDR3 is 15 residues. V was pared by 4 bases and J by 8 bases, with 8 bases of the junction left unmatched. The CDR3 spells CASSASGTGREKLFF. The CDR3 DNA reads as TGTGCCAGCAGTGCGTCCGGGACAGGGAGAGAAAAACTGTTTTTT.

The chain links TRBV19 to TRBJ2-7; D not certain. Germline CDR1 is LNHDA and CDR2 is SQIVND (reference sequence). V lost 1 base, J lost 0 bases, and 7 bases lay in between. This CDR3 comprises 14 residues. The DNA of the CDR3 is TGTGCCAGTAGTATAGGGCTCAGCTCCTACGAGCAGTACTTC. Translated: CASSIGLSSYEQYF.

The J gene is TRBJ1-3, the V gene TRBV9, with a tentative D call TRBD1 (6 bases). CDR1 is SGDLS and CDR2 is YYNGEE in the germline V gene. This CDR3 has 16 amino acids. V lost 4 bases to trimming and J lost 2 bases, with 16 bases between them. CDR3 bases: TGTGCCAGCAGCTCTCGACAGGCCCAACCTGGAAACACCATATATTTT. It specifies CASSSRQAQPGNTIYF. Filled out from reference TRBV9 and TRBJ1-3, the complete variable domain reads DSGVTQTPKHLITATGQRVTLRCSPRSGDLSVYWYQQSLDQGLQFLIQYYNGEERAKGNILERFSAQQFPDLHSELNLSSLELGDSALYFCASSSRQAQPGNTIYFGEGSWLTVV.

The V gene is TRBV28, the J gene TRBJ2-7, with 9 bases aligning to TRBD2. The CDR3 is made up of 15 amino acids. J was trimmed by 4 bases and V by 5 bases; bases with no gene match: 9. Germline CDR1 and CDR2: MDHEN and SYDVKM. CDR3 sequence reads: CASSPYSGSVYEQYF. The CDR3, as DNA: TGTGCCAGCAGTCCATATAGCGGGAGTGTGTACGAGCAGTACTTC.

This clone showed up just a few times. The chain joins TRBV28 to TRBJ1-1; TRBD1 matches 10 bases. V was clipped by 6 bases and J by 0 bases; unmatched bases: 4. The V gene's germline CDR1 is MDHEN and CDR2 SYDVKM. CDR3 size: 15 residues. The CDR3 region has the DNA TGTGCCAGCAGAGGACAGGGGGACATGAACACTGAAGCTTTCTTT. Protein product: CASRGQGDMNTEAFF.

The chain uses TRBV6-5 and TRBJ1-1; tentative D call: TRBD1 (6 bases). The CDR3 loop spans 14 amino acids. CDR1 and CDR2 from the germline V gene are MNHEY and SVGAGI. V was trimmed by 5 bases and J by 6 bases, leaving 16 bases between them. Here the CDR3 DNA reads TGTGCCAGCAGTAACCAACAGGGATCCCCTGAAGCTTTCTTT. Its translation is CASSNQQGSPEAFF.

The chain links TRBV28 to TRBJ1-1, with D maybe TRBD1 (5 bases). The V end was cut by 7 bases, the J end by 4 bases, with 19 bases between. Per germline, CDR1 MDHEN and CDR2 SYDVKM. The CDR3 spans 15 residues. CDR3 amino acids: CASTEGRGWGTEAFF. The CDR3 DNA is TGTGCCAGCACTGAGGGGAGGGGTTGGGGCACTGAAGCTTTCTTT.

There are a few counts of this clone. The chain employs TRBV4-1 and TRBJ1-2; tentative D call: TRBD1 (5 bases). Germline CDR1 MGHRA, CDR2 YSYEKL. V dropped 4 bases and J dropped 3 bases, with 21 bases sitting between them. CDR3 length: 17 amino acids. Here the CDR3 reads CASSRVYTGGGDYGYTF. CDR3 nucleotide sequence: TGCGCCAGCAGCCGAGTATATACGGGTGGAGGGGACTATGGCTACACCTTC.

The V gene is TRBV28, the J gene TRBJ1-4; D is uncertain. Germline CDR1 reads MDHEN; CDR2 reads SYDVKM. Trimming took 10 bases from V and 4 from J, leaving 4 bases between them. This CDR3 has 10 residues. The CDR3 protein is CATLNEKLFF. The CDR3 DNA sequence: TGTGCCACTCTTAATGAAAAACTGTTTTTT.

The gene calls are TRBV5-8 and TRBJ1-1; a possible D gene is TRBD1 (6 bases). Germline assignment: CDR1 SGHTS and CDR2 YDEGEE. V lost 4 bases to trimming and J lost 10 bases, with 20 bases between them. There are 14 residues in the CDR3. The CDR3 region is CASSTLVGHLGAFF. The CDR3 nucleotides are TGTGCCAGCAGCACCCTGGTGGGACACCTTGGAGCTTTCTTT.

This clone was seen a few times. V and J are TRBV5-6 and TRBJ2-5; tentatively, D is TRBD1 (6 bases). V gave up 3 bases and J gave up 2 bases, with 14 bases separating them. CDR1 and CDR2 from the germline V gene are SGHDT and YYEEEE. This CDR3 is built from 15 residues. The CDR3 DNA is TGTGCCAGCAGCTGGGGGCCGGGTGAACAAGAGACCCAGTACTTC. Its protein is CASSWGPGEQETQYF.

The chain links TRBV6-1 to TRBJ1-3; D gene ambiguous. The CDR3 covers 12 residues. The ends were cut back, 3 bases at V and 7 bases at J, with 7 bases in the middle. CDR1 and CDR2 (germline): MNHNS, SASEGT. The CDR3 nucleotides read TGTGCCAGCAGTGATCACCGGAACACCATATATTTT. Translated, it gives CASSDHRNTIYF.

This chain connects TRBV4-3 to TRBJ2-1, with D possibly matching TRBD2 (6 bases). The CDR3 sequence is 16 residues long. V gave up 1 base and J gave up 2 bases, with 12 bases separating them. Germline V gene sequence: CDR1 LGHNA, CDR2 YSLEER. The CDR3, as DNA: TGCGCCAGCAGCCAAGTTTCCGGGGGAACCTACAATGAGCAGTTCTTC. Its protein product is CASSQVSGGTYNEQFF.

The chain employs TRBV7-2 and TRBJ1-1, with a weak D call TRBD1 (6 bases). Germline V CDR1 and CDR2: SGHTA, FQGNSA. The CDR3 extends over 15 amino acids. V lost 5 bases and J 3 bases, leaving 16 bases between the germline ends. The CDR3 spells CASSPGQRSYTEAFF. CDR3 DNA sequence: TGTGCCAGCAGCCCAGGACAGCGAAGCTACACTGAAGCTTTCTTT.

This sequence joins TRBV30 and TRBJ1-1, with D maybe TRBD1 (6 bases). V gave up 5 bases and J gave up 1 base, with 8 bases separating them. The CDR3 totals 12 residues. The germline V gene encodes CDR1 GTSNPN and CDR2 SVGIG (reference sequence). CDR3 sequence reads: CAWSQGNTEAFF. For the CDR3, the DNA is TGTGCCTGGTCACAGGGGAACACTGAAGCTTTCTTT.

This clone was seen a few times. The chain recombines TRBV2 with TRBJ2-2; possible D gene TRBD2, 5 bases. The CDR3 runs 15 residues. Per germline, CDR1 SNHLY and CDR2 FYNNEI. V was shortened by 4 bases and J by 3 bases, with 12 bases between the two germline ends. The CDR3 DNA reads as TGTGCCAGCAGTGTTGAAGCGGTAGACACCGGGGAGCTGTTTTTT. It translates to CASSVEAVDTGELFF.

This clone was picked up one time. J is TRBJ1-1 and V is TRBV18; possible D gene TRBD1, 5 bases. The CDR3 length is 13 residues. The V gene lost 3 bases and the J gene lost 4 bases, with 9 bases spanning the gap. Germline V CDR1 and CDR2: KGHSH, LQKENI. The CDR3 sequence: CASSPGGITEAFF. As DNA, the CDR3 is TGTGCCAGCTCACCCGGGGGAATCACTGAAGCTTTCTTT.

The genes are TRBV30 and TRBJ2-7; TRBD2 aligns across 11 bases. The junction had 0 bases not matched to a gene; V was cut back by 3 bases and J by 2 bases. The germline CDR1 and CDR2 sequences are GTSNPN and SVGIG (reference sequence). The CDR3 is made up of 13 amino acids. CDR3 in amino acids: CAWRTSGAYEQYF. The DNA of the CDR3 is TGTGCCTGGAGGACTAGCGGGGCCTACGAGCAGTACTTC.

This chain connects TRBV7-2 to TRBJ2-6; TRBD2 aligns across 11 bases. CDR3 length: 16 residues. CDR1 SGHTA and CDR2 FQGNSA come from the germline V gene. V trimming: 5 bases; J trimming: 1 base; junction bases outside the gene matches: 1. The CDR3 bases are TGTGCCAGCAGCGGGACTAGCGGTTCTGGGGCCAACGTCCTGACTTTC. Its protein product is CASSGTSGSGANVLTF.

V is TRBV13 and J is TRBJ1-1; possible D gene TRBD1, 5 bases. V shed 5 bases and J shed 4 bases, with 14 bases lying between them. CDR3 length: 14 residues. Per the germline V gene, CDR1 is PRHDT and CDR2 is FYEKMQ (reference sequence). The CDR3 DNA reads TGTGCCAGCAGCCCTACAATGGGGGGCACTGAAGCTTTCTTT. Protein sequence: CASSPTMGGTEAFF.